This paragraph covers one TCR beta chain sequence. Its target is unknown. This sample is part of a study of beta chain features in type 1 diabetes. The authors reverse transcribed all of the isolated RNA, so sequencing captured expressed TCRB transcripts. Sequencing was performed with immunoSEQ multiplex PCR; in TCRdb, only in-frame clones are kept and a portion is missing. The sample gives about 900,000 clones, around a sixth of which show up once; 0.02% to 0.025% is in the top ten. Study-level findings and limits: Shortening of TCRB CDR3s, moderate but significant, appeared in all four CD4+ subsets of Type 1 diabetes patients.

Per the germline V gene, CDR1 is ENHRY and CDR2 is SYGVKD. V shed 10 bases and J shed 1 base, with 14 bases lying between them. This CDR3 has 14 amino acids. The V and J genes are TRBV10-3 and TRBJ1-3, with D tentatively TRBD1 (6 bases). The sequence derives from a woman younger than 35 in good health. The sequencing input was naive CD4+ T cells from blood. The CDR3 nucleotides are TGTGCCACCGGAGGGCAGGGGTCTGGAAACACCATATATTTT. As protein: CATGGQGSGNTIYF.